This entry lists 28 T cell receptor beta chains sequenced from one sample in a study of blood T cell repertoires in COVID-19. The method was immunoSEQ multiplex PCR; TCRdb's version includes in-frame clones alone and lacks a portion of them. The table has about 260,000 clones, approximately 86% seen once. The sample consisted of peripheral blood. The origin of the receptors is a man aged 40-55 years with active or convalescent COVID-19.

In DNA, the CDR3 is TGTGCCAGCAGCTTAATGGGGACTCGAGGAGATGAGCAGTTCTTC. It yields the protein CASSLMGTRGDEQFF. The chain has TRBV7-2 and TRBJ2-1, with D tentatively TRBD2 (6 bases). Looked up from germline, CDR1 is SGHTA and CDR2 is FQGNSA. V was pared by 2 bases and J by 8 bases, with 16 bases between. The CDR3 consists of 15 residues.

The chain is built from TRBV19 and TRBJ2-6, with D possibly TRBD1 on 6 matching bases. CDR1 and CDR2 from the germline V gene are LNHDA and SQIVND (reference sequence). Between the trimmed V and J ends, which lost 4 bases and 0 bases, there was a span of 19 bases. The CDR3 loop spans 19 amino acids. The CDR3 loop is CASSTQGRVGGSGANVLTF. CDR3 bases: TGTGCCAGTAGTACACAGGGTCGAGTAGGGGGCTCTGGGGCCAACGTCCTGACTTTC.

V gene TRBV6-4 combines with J gene TRBJ2-4; TRBD1 aligns across 7 bases. This CDR3 region has 15 residues. Trimming removed 4 bases from V and 6 bases from J; junction bases left unmatched: 9. Germline CDR1 MRHNA, CDR2 SNTAGT. The CDR3 reads CASSATTGDLNIQYF. The CDR3 region has the DNA TGTGCCAGCAGTGCCACAACAGGGGATCTAAACATTCAGTACTTC.

This clone was seen just once. The chain has TRBV30 and TRBJ1-5; a weak D match, TRBD1 (6 bases). Germline CDR1 GTSNPN, CDR2 SVGIG (reference sequence). The CDR3 runs to 19 residues. Trimming left V 0 bases short and J 0 bases short, with 21 bases between. The CDR3 region has the DNA TGTGCCTGGAGTGTGGGGGCGGGGGGGCTCAGTTATAGCAATCAGCCCCAGCATTTT. Its protein is CAWSVGAGGLSYSNQPQHF.

This clone was found once. V is TRBV18 and J is TRBJ1-6; D ambiguous. The germline V gene has CDR1 KGHSH and CDR2 LQKENI. Trimming removed 2 bases at V and 15 bases at J, with 20 bases between. This CDR3 is built from 15 residues. The CDR3 DNA is TGTGCCAGCTCACCAGAGGGTTCCCGGTCCGAACACCTCCACTTT. Translated: CASSPEGSRSEHLHF.

Note on this clone: Other DNA sequences from this sample encode an identical CDR3 as well. The chain recombines TRBV13 with TRBJ2-2, with no clear D. V lost 0 bases to trimming and J lost 4 bases, with 3 bases between them. From germline, CDR1 is PRHDT and CDR2 FYEKMQ (reference sequence). This CDR3 spans 13 amino acids. CDR3 sequence reads: CASSLGRTGELFF. The CDR3 DNA reads as TGTGCCAGCAGCTTAGGTCGCACCGGGGAGCTGTTTTTT.

This CDR3 reads CASSGGLKTQYF. The CDR3 bases are TGTGCCAGCAGCGGAGGACTAAAGACCCAGTACTTC. This chain connects TRBV7-8 to TRBJ2-5; perhaps TRBD2 as D (6 bases). CDR1 is SGHVS, CDR2 FQNEAQ, per germline. The CDR3 totals 12 residues. Trimming shortened V by 5 bases and J by 6 bases, and 10 bases separated the two germline ends.

The chain combines TRBV6-5 with TRBJ1-1; D ambiguous. V lost 2 bases, J lost 7 bases, and 11 bases lay in between. The CDR3 is 13 amino acids. In germline, CDR1 is MNHEY, CDR2 SVGAGI. DNA for the CDR3: TGTGCCAGCAGTTACCCCCTATCAAGTGAAGCTTTCTTT. Its translation: CASSYPLSSEAFF.

This chain connects TRBV5-6 to TRBJ1-6; 10 nucleotides align to TRBD1. V lost 3 bases, J lost 10 bases, and 7 bases stayed unmatched. CDR3 size: 15 residues. Germline values: CDR1 SGHDT, CDR2 YYEEEE. CDR3 sequence reads: CASSWAGTGVSPLHF. The CDR3 coding sequence is TGTGCCAGCAGCTGGGCCGGGACAGGGGTCTCACCCCTCCACTTT.

The chain is built from TRBV4-1 and TRBJ2-7, with a tentative D call TRBD2 (6 bases). Near its end, the DNA agrees better with TRBJ2-1, so the J call may be wrong. Germline V lookup: CDR1 MGHRA, CDR2 YSYEKL. CDR3 length equals 14 residues. The CDR3 is CASSHGRMGNEQFF. CDR3 DNA sequence: TGCGCCAGCAGCCACGGGAGAATGGGAAATGAGCAGTTCTTC.

Concerning this clone: Other DNA sequences within the sample encode an identical CDR3. The chain couples TRBV19 to TRBJ1-6; 7 bases are a match to TRBD1. Germline V CDR1 and CDR2: LNHDA, SQIVND (reference sequence). The CDR3 is 14 residues long. The trim removed 6 bases at V and 6 bases at J, leaving 5 bases unmatched. For the CDR3, the DNA is TGTGCCAGTAGCACGGGACAGTCTAATTCACCCCTCCACTTT. It codes for CASSTGQSNSPLHF.

This rearrangement joins TRBV4-1 to TRBJ2-7, with 12 bases matching TRBD2. Per germline, CDR1 MGHRA and CDR2 YSYEKL. The CDR3 spans 15 residues. V shed 4 bases and J 4 bases; nucleotides not matched to a gene: 5. CDR3 region: CASSPTSGRSYEQYF. The DNA of the CDR3 is TGCGCCAGCAGCCCGACTAGCGGGAGATCGTACGAGCAGTACTTC.

V is TRBV24-1 and J is TRBJ1-2, with 11 nucleotides matching TRBD1. V was pared by 6 bases and J by 3 bases, with 5 bases of the junction left unmatched. Germline loops: CDR1 KGHDR, CDR2 SFDVKD. The CDR3 is made up of 15 amino acids. CDR3 amino acids: CATSYRTGGDYGYTF. The CDR3 DNA reads TGTGCCACCAGTTACCGGACAGGGGGCGACTATGGCTACACCTTC.

V and J are TRBV7-3 and TRBJ1-1, with D unresolved. The CDR3 sequence is 14 residues long. Trimming cost V 0 bases and J 1 base, with 6 bases left between them. CDR1 and CDR2 (germline): SGHTA, FQGTGA. CDR3 bases: TGTGCCAGCAGCTTAACAGCCACGAACACTGAAGCTTTCTTT. This gives the protein CASSLTATNTEAFF.

The V and J genes are TRBV9 and TRBJ2-7; 10 bases align to TRBD1. The J segment lost 7 bases and the V segment lost 3 bases, leaving 7 bases of the junction unmatched. This CDR3 region has 14 residues. Germline CDR1 and CDR2: SGDLS and YYNGEE. CDR3 DNA sequence: TGTGCCAGCAGCGCCGGGACAGGGGTTGGTGAGCAGTACTTC. Its protein is CASSAGTGVGEQYF.

The chain uses TRBV12-5 and TRBJ2-3; TRBD2 matches 8 bases. The junction had 18 bases not matched to a gene; V was cut back by 2 bases and J by 11 bases. This CDR3 is built from 17 residues. The germline V gene encodes CDR1 LGHNT and CDR2 FRNRAP. This CDR3 reads CASGLIILSGERDEQYF. CDR3 DNA sequence: TGTGCTAGTGGTTTGATAATTCTTAGCGGGGAACGAGACGAGCAGTATTTT. Full variable domain (missing parts from reference TRBV12-5 and TRBJ2-3): DARVTQTPRHKVTEMGQEVTMRCQPILGHNTVFWYRQTMMQGLELLAYFRNRAPLDDSGMPKDRFSAEMPDATLATLKIQPSEPRDSAVYFCASGLIILSGERDEQYFGPGTRLTVL.

This rearrangement joins TRBV18 to TRBJ2-2; TRBD1 matches at 7 bases. The CDR3 has 15 residues. After removal of 5 bases from V and 4 bases from J, the junction contained 7 bases not matched to a gene. Germline values: CDR1 KGHSH, CDR2 LQKENI. The CDR3 nucleotides are TGTGCCAGCTCAACTCGACAGGGTGGCACCGGGGAGCTGTTTTTT. Translation: CASSTRQGGTGELFF.

J is TRBJ1-1 and V is TRBV3-1 (or the pseudogene TRBV3-2); tentative D call: TRBD1 (5 bases). V gave up 7 bases and J gave up 3 bases, with 9 bases separating them. The CDR3 length is 12 residues. Germline V gives CDR1 LGHDT, CDR2 YNNKEL (reference sequence). In DNA, the CDR3 is TGTGCCAGCAACCAGGGCTACACTGAAGCTTTCTTT. Protein product: CASNQGYTEAFF.

The J gene is TRBJ2-1, the V gene TRBV28; possible D gene TRBD1, 6 bases. There are 13 residues in the CDR3. Trimming removed 6 bases at V and 5 bases at J, with 11 bases between. The germline V gene has CDR1 MDHEN and CDR2 SYDVKM. CDR3 in amino acids: CASSRGRNNEQFF. In DNA form, the CDR3 reads TGTGCCAGCAGCAGGGGTCGGAACAATGAGCAGTTCTTC.

The chain combines TRBV11-2 with TRBJ2-7; D is unresolved. This CDR3 is 14 amino acids long. Trimming took off 1 base at V and 2 bases at J, with 9 bases between the two ends. Germline V gene data show CDR1 as SGHAT and CDR2 as FQNNGV. Written as DNA, the CDR3 is TGTGCCAGCAGCTTAGGTTCCCAGGCCTACGAGCAGTACTTC. Protein: CASSLGSQAYEQYF.

The rearrangement uses TRBV5-5 and TRBJ1-6; D perhaps matches TRBD1 (5 bases). The CDR3 totals 13 residues. Trimming cost V 0 bases and J 10 bases, with 8 bases left between them. Germline CDR1 and CDR2: SGHKS and YYEKEE (reference sequence). The chain's CDR3 is CASSLARASPLHF. In nucleotides, the CDR3 is TGTGCCAGCAGCTTGGCCAGGGCCTCACCCCTCCACTTT. Looking up the rest from reference TRBV5-5 and TRBJ1-6 gives the full variable domain: DAGVTQSPTHLIKTRGQQVTLRCSPISGHKSVSWYQQVLGQGPQFIFQYYEKEERGRGNFPDRFSARQFPNYSSELNVNALLLGDSALYLCASSLARASPLHFGNGTRLTVT.

To note about this clone: This same CDR3 is encoded by further DNA sequences in the sample. The chain recombines TRBV10-2 with TRBJ1-5, with D possibly TRBD1 on 6 matching bases. V gave up 0 bases and J gave up 4 bases, with 7 bases separating them. The CDR3 covers 14 residues. In germline, CDR1 is WSHSY, CDR2 SAAADI. The CDR3 DNA is TGCGCCAGCAGTGAGTCAAGGGGGAATCAGCCCCAGCATTTT. It yields the protein CASSESRGNQPQHF.

The rearrangement uses TRBV19 and TRBJ2-7; 8 positions agree with TRBD1. With 0 bases clipped from V and 0 bases from J, the junction kept 1 base outside the gene matches. The CDR3 has 15 residues. In germline, CDR1 is LNHDA, CDR2 SQIVND (reference sequence). CDR3 coding DNA: TGTGCCAGTAGTATAGAAGGGACAGGCTCCTACGAGCAGTACTTC. Residues: CASSIEGTGSYEQYF.

The CDR3 loop reads CSVYGQGRYGYTF. The CDR3 DNA reads TGCAGCGTATACGGACAGGGACGCTATGGCTACACCTTC. The chain combines TRBV29-1 with TRBJ1-2; 8 bases are shared with TRBD1. The germline V gene encodes CDR1 SQVTM and CDR2 ANQGSEA. The V gene end was trimmed by 6 bases and the J gene end by 4 bases; junction bases not matched to a gene: 7. This CDR3 has 13 amino acids.

This rearrangement joins TRBV6-8 to TRBJ2-7; D remains ambiguous. The CDR3 extends over 13 amino acids. Trimming pared 6 bases from V and 3 bases from J, leaving 12 bases between. Germline CDR1 is MNHGY and CDR2 is SAAAGT. CDR3 coding DNA: TGTGCCAGCAGCGCTCCACAGTACTACGAGCAGTACTTC. This gives the protein CASSAPQYYEQYF.

The chain has TRBV9 and TRBJ1-1; unclear D gene. With 0 bases removed from V and 0 bases from J, the gap between germline ends came to 6 bases. The germline gives CDR1 SGDLS, CDR2 YYNGEE. The CDR3 sequence is 14 residues long. The DNA for the CDR3 is TGTGCCAGCAGCGTAGGAGGAATGAACACTGAAGCTTTCTTT. Its protein product is CASSVGGMNTEAFF.

V gene TRBV4-2 combines with J gene TRBJ1-1; a weak D match, TRBD1 (5 bases). The CDR3 runs 14 residues. Looked up from germline, CDR1 is LGHNA and CDR2 is YNFKEQ. Trimming removed 4 bases at V and 5 bases at J, with 14 bases between. The CDR3 DNA sequence: TGTGCCAGCAGCCGGGACCGGGGGTTGACTGAAGCTTTCTTT. This gives the protein CASSRDRGLTEAFF.

The V gene is TRBV11-3, the J gene TRBJ2-5; 10 bases line up with TRBD2. CDR1 SGHNT and CDR2 YENEEA come from the germline V gene. The trim removed 1 base at V and 4 bases at J, leaving 9 bases unmatched. This CDR3 comprises 17 residues. Written as DNA, the CDR3 is TGTGCCAGCAGCTTAGCCACTATAGCGGGAGGAGGAGAGACCCAGTACTTC. It encodes CASSLATIAGGGETQYF. Looking up the rest from reference TRBV11-3 and TRBJ2-5 gives the full variable domain: EAGVVQSPRYKIIEKKQPVAFWCNPISGHNTLYWYLQNLGQGPELLIRYENEEAVDDSQLPKDRFSAERLKGVDSTLKIQPAELGDSAVYLCASSLATIAGGGETQYFGPGTRLLVL.